The 22 T cell receptor beta chains presented below share a single source sample, sequenced in a study of T cell changes during pregnancy in multiple sclerosis. This table comes from immunoSEQ multiplex PCR, and its TCRdb copy is limited to in-frame clones, with some not included. The repertoire has about 24,000 clones, 75% to 90% of them found once; the top ten carry around 8%. The material sequenced was CD8+ T cells from peripheral blood mononuclear cells, taken in the first trimester of pregnancy. Receptors originate from a female donor in good health, enrolled as a control in a pregnancy study.

A word on this clone: An end of the junction does not agree with germline; a read error may underlie this. The rearrangement uses TRBV10-3 and TRBJ1-4, with a tentative D call TRBD1 (5 bases). The CDR3 sequence is 14 residues long. The germline V gene has CDR1 ENHRY and CDR2 SYGVKD. The CDR3 loop is CAISEFQGGEKLFF. CDR3 bases: TGTGCCATCAGCGAGTTTCAGGGTGGCGAAAAACTGTTTTTT.

This clone was seen once. The chain's CDR3 is CASSQGGDSNQPQHF. CDR3 coding DNA: TGTGCCAGCAGCCAGGGAGGGGATAGCAATCAGCCCCAGCATTTT. V is TRBV7-9 and J is TRBJ1-5, with D tentatively TRBD1 (5 bases). CDR1 is SEHNR and CDR2 is FQNEAQ in the germline V gene (reference sequence). The CDR3 totals 15 residues. Trimming removed 5 bases from V and 0 bases from J, with 11 bases in between.

The chain combines TRBV5-1 with TRBJ2-3; D possibly corresponds to TRBD2 (6 bases). Germline loops: CDR1 SGHRS, CDR2 YFSETQ. With 3 bases removed from V and 4 bases from J, the gap between germline ends came to 12 bases. This CDR3 is built from 14 residues. CDR3 coding DNA: TGCGCCAGCAGCTGGAACCGGGACTCAGATACGCAGTATTTT. Translated: CASSWNRDSDTQYF.

V is TRBV27 and J is TRBJ1-5; D uncertain. The CDR3 is made up of 13 amino acids. Germline CDR1 is MNHEY and CDR2 is SMNVEV (reference sequence). V was pared by 3 bases and J by 6 bases, with 9 bases between. The CDR3 sequence: CASSFLEGQPQHF. The CDR3 DNA reads TGTGCCAGCAGTTTCCTCGAGGGTCAGCCCCAGCATTTT.

The CDR3 reads CASRQRGMNQPQHF. CDR3 nucleotides: TGTGCCAGCCGACAGCGGGGAATGAATCAGCCCCAGCATTTT. The rearrangement joins TRBV27 to TRBJ1-5, with D possibly being TRBD1 (5 bases). CDR1 and CDR2 (germline): MNHEY, SMNVEV (reference sequence). V was pared by 8 bases and J by 4 bases, with 15 bases between. CDR3 length equals 14 residues.

V and J are TRBV7-2 and TRBJ1-2; TRBD1 matches 11 bases. V was pared by 5 bases and J by 4 bases, with 6 bases of the junction left unmatched. The germline CDR1 and CDR2 sequences are SGHTA and FQGNSA. This CDR3 has 15 amino acids. CDR3 residues: CASSRGQGASYGYTF. The CDR3 bases are TGTGCCAGCAGCCGAGGACAGGGGGCAAGCTATGGCTACACCTTC.

There are a few counts of this clone. The CDR3 DNA sequence: TGTGCCTGCCGCCCGGCAGGGGATAATTCACCCCTCCACTTT. Its translation is CACRPAGDNSPLHF. The chain carries TRBV27 and TRBJ1-6, with D possibly matching TRBD1 (6 bases). This CDR3 has 14 amino acids. Germline-derived CDR1 and CDR2 are MNHEY and SMNVEV (reference sequence). The V and J ends lost 11 bases and 5 bases respectively, with 16 bases between them.

V is TRBV5-5 and J is TRBJ2-3, with D perhaps TRBD1 (5 bases). The CDR3 consists of 14 residues. From germline, CDR1 is SGHKS and CDR2 YYEKEE (reference sequence). Trimming stripped 7 bases from V and 4 bases from J, with 16 bases between. The CDR3: CASGTGWGADTQYF. The CDR3 DNA reads as TGTGCCAGCGGCACAGGTTGGGGCGCAGATACGCAGTATTTT. Based on the CDR3 plus reference TRBV5-5 and TRBJ2-3, the full variable domain is DAGVTQSPTHLIKTRGQQVTLRCSPISGHKSVSWYQQVLGQGPQFIFQYYEKEERGRGNFPDRFSARQFPNYSSELNVNALLLGDSALYLCASGTGWGADTQYFGPGTRLTVL.

This clone is a singleton in its sample. The chain joins TRBV7-9 to TRBJ1-1; no reliable D call. CDR1 and CDR2 from the germline V gene are SEHNR and FQNEAQ (reference sequence). The V gene lost 4 bases and the J gene lost 7 bases, with 10 bases spanning the gap. This CDR3 has 12 residues. The CDR3 DNA follows: TGTGCCAGCAGCTCAGCCGAGCGTGAAGCTTTCTTT. Its protein product is CASSSAEREAFF.

The chain uses TRBV2 and TRBJ2-1; 7 bases line up with TRBD1. The CDR3 is made up of 14 amino acids. The trim removed 4 bases at V and 5 bases at J, leaving 5 bases unmatched. Germline V gives CDR1 SNHLY, CDR2 FYNNEI. CDR3 region: CASSATGTDNEQFF. The DNA of the CDR3 is TGTGCCAGCAGTGCAACCGGGACAGACAATGAGCAGTTCTTC.

The chain recombines TRBV7-8 with TRBJ2-5; 10 nucleotides agree with TRBD2. Germline V gives CDR1 SGHVS, CDR2 FQNEAQ. The CDR3 covers 15 residues. V trimming: 1 base; J trimming: 4 bases; junction bases outside the gene matches: 3. The CDR3 DNA reads as TGTGCCAGCAGCTTAGTACTAGCGGGGTTAGAGACCCAGTACTTC. Translated, it gives CASSLVLAGLETQYF.

The gene calls are TRBV4-3 and TRBJ1-2; D call uncertain. CDR1 is LGHNA and CDR2 is YSLEER in the germline V gene. The V end was cut by 1 base, the J end by 4 bases, with 13 bases between. The CDR3 is 15 residues long. In nucleotides, the CDR3 is TGCGCCAGCAGCCAAGGCCAAGGCAGCGTCTATGGCTACACCTTC. Translating gives CASSQGQGSVYGYTF.

In its sample, this clone was seen a few times. The chain couples TRBV4-3 to TRBJ1-3, with D perhaps matching TRBD1 (5 bases). Germline V CDR1 and CDR2: LGHNA, YSLEER. The ends were cut back, 2 bases at V and 0 bases at J, with 14 bases in the middle. The CDR3 is 17 amino acids. As DNA, the CDR3 is TGCGCCAGCAGCCAATCTCAGGGACTCTACTCTGGAAACACCATATATTTT. As protein: CASSQSQGLYSGNTIYF.

The chain employs TRBV18 and TRBJ2-2; D remains unclear. This CDR3 has 12 residues. The germline V gene encodes CDR1 KGHSH and CDR2 LQKENI. Between the trimmed V and J ends, which lost 4 bases and 7 bases, there was a span of 7 bases. As DNA, the CDR3 is TGTGCCAGCTCACGCGGTGGCGGGGAGCTGTTTTTT. As protein: CASSRGGGELFF.

This clone was counted a single time. This sequence joins TRBV28 and TRBJ2-3, with 8 bases lining up with TRBD1. The germline CDR1 and CDR2 sequences are MDHEN and SYDVKM. V shed 5 bases and J 8 bases; nucleotides not matched to a gene: 12. The CDR3 runs 15 residues. The CDR3 nucleotides are TGTGCCAGCAGTCCAGAGTTGGACAGGGCAAGTACGCAGTATTTT. This translates into CASSPELDRASTQYF.

The chain has TRBV28 and TRBJ2-1; maybe TRBD1 (6 bases). The CDR3 extends over 12 amino acids. V was shortened by 7 bases and J by 4 bases, with 8 bases between the two germline ends. Germline CDR1 MDHEN, CDR2 SYDVKM. Here the CDR3 reads CASKGDYNEQFF. CDR3 nucleotide sequence: TGTGCCAGCAAGGGGGATTACAATGAGCAGTTCTTC. The full variable domain, rest sourced from reference TRBV28 and TRBJ2-1, is DVKVTQSSRYLVKRTGEKVFLECVQDMDHENMFWYRQDPGLGLRLIYFSYDVKMKEKGDIPEGYSVSREKKERFSLILESASTNQTSMYLCASKGDYNEQFFGPGTRLTVL.

The chain recombines TRBV19 with TRBJ1-2, with D perhaps matching TRBD1 (5 bases). V lost 3 bases and J 2 bases, leaving 13 bases between the germline ends. The CDR3 covers 15 residues. Germline CDR1 is LNHDA and CDR2 is SQIVND (reference sequence). This CDR3 reads CASSMGGDANYGYTF. CDR3 nucleotide sequence: TGTGCCAGTAGTATGGGAGGGGACGCCAACTATGGCTACACCTTC.

This chain connects TRBV13 to TRBJ2-5, with TRBD2 as a possible D gene (6 bases). CDR3 length: 15 amino acids. Germline assignment: CDR1 PRHDT and CDR2 FYEKMQ (reference sequence). Trimming removed 5 bases from V and 5 bases from J, with 18 bases in between. For the CDR3, the DNA is TGTGCCAGCAGCCCCGGGGCAGGGAGGTTGGAGACCCAGTACTTC. Encoded protein: CASSPGAGRLETQYF.

The chain combines TRBV7-8 with TRBJ1-2; D perhaps matches TRBD1 (5 bases). V lost 5 bases and J lost 2, with 18 bases in between. CDR1 is SGHVS and CDR2 is FQNEAQ in the germline V gene. The CDR3 totals 16 residues. The CDR3 DNA reads TGTGCCAGCAGCGATACGCCGGGACTTAGGAACTATGGCTACACCTTC. It encodes CASSDTPGLRNYGYTF.

The chain employs TRBV7-9 and TRBJ1-3; D remains ambiguous. CDR1 is SEHNR and CDR2 is FQNEAQ in the germline V gene (reference sequence). V was trimmed by 5 bases and J by 3 bases, leaving 8 bases between them. The CDR3 has 13 residues. CDR3 DNA: TGTGCCAGCAGCCACCCGAGTGGAAACACCATATATTTT. As protein: CASSHPSGNTIYF.

This chain uses TRBV4-1 with TRBJ2-2; D may be TRBD2 (5 bases). The V end was cut by 3 bases, the J end by 3 bases, with 8 bases between. The CDR3 runs 14 residues. Germline CDR1 is MGHRA and CDR2 is YSYEKL. This CDR3 reads CASSHSDYTGELFF. CDR3 nucleotides: TGCGCCAGCAGCCATAGCGATTACACCGGGGAGCTGTTTTTT.

The V call is TRBV4-3, the J call TRBJ1-2; 8 positions agree with TRBD1. The germline gives CDR1 LGHNA, CDR2 YSLEER. The CDR3 sequence is 16 residues long. V trimming: 4 bases; J trimming: 3 bases; junction bases outside the gene matches: 10. CDR3 amino acids: CASSPGGRQGHYGYTF. The CDR3 bases are TGCGCCAGCAGCCCGGGCGGGAGACAGGGGCACTATGGCTACACCTTC.